This T cell receptor (beta chain) appears in the sequencing data of a study of blood T cell repertoires in COVID-19. As for the study in general: Sites in the United States, Italy and Spain provided acute and convalescent COVID-19 samples. Sources were T cells, B-cell-depleted T cells, or PBMCs; the material itself was cDNA or gDNA.

This CDR3 region has 13 residues. With 2 bases removed from V and 6 bases from J, the gap between germline ends came to 5 bases. Original handling: Amplification of reference gene primers provided the estimated nucleated cell counts. Using immunoSEQ multiplex PCR, the repertoire was profiled, and TCRdb retains in-frame clones only, with some absent. V and J calls and clone size follow that table, whereas D and trimming were derived from the DNA. The table lists about 100,000 clones, roughly 83% of them singletons. Input material: peripheral blood. The chain joins TRBV12-3 or TRBV12-4 to TRBJ1-6, with unresolved D. The sequence came from a human donor in a cohort sampled during active COVID-19. The CDR3 nucleotides read TGTGCCAGCAGTTTACAGATTAATTCACCCCTCCACTTT. Protein product: CASSLQINSPLHF.